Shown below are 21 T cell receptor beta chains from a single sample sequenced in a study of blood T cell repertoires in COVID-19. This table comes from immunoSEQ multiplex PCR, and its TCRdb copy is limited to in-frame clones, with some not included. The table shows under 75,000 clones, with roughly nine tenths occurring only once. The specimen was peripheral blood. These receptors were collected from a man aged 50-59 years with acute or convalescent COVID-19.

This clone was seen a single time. The CDR3 DNA reads TGTGCCAGCAGCTTGCGCGTCGGAGTCACAGATACGCAGTATTTT. This codes for CASSLRVGVTDTQYF. The chain links TRBV5-6 to TRBJ2-3, with D unresolved. The CDR3 is 15 amino acids. The V gene lost 1 base and the J gene lost 2 bases, with 11 bases spanning the gap. Germline CDR1 SGHDT, CDR2 YYEEEE. The variable domain in full, completed from reference TRBV5-6 and TRBJ2-3, reads DAGVTQSPTHLIKTRGQQVTLRCSPKSGHDTVSWYQQALGQGPQFIFQYYEEEERQRGNFPDRFSGHQFPNYSSELNVNALLLGDSALYLCASSLRVGVTDTQYFGPGTRLTVL.

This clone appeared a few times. CDR3 in amino acids: CASGTSGTGGELFF. Here the CDR3 DNA reads TGCGCCAGCGGGACTAGCGGGACGGGCGGGGAGCTGTTTTTT. The rearrangement links TRBV10-2 to TRBJ2-2, with 13 bases that match TRBD2. The J segment lost 7 bases and the V segment lost 8 bases, leaving 4 bases of the junction unmatched. There are 14 residues in the CDR3. CDR1 WSHSY and CDR2 SAAADI come from the germline V gene.

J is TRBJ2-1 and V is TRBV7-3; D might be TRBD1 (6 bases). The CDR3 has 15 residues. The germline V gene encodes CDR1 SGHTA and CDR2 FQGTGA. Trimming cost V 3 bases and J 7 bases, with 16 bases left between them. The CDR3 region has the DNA TGTGCCAGCAGCTTGACTGGTCAGGGGAATAATGAGCAGTTCTTC. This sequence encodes CASSLTGQGNNEQFF.

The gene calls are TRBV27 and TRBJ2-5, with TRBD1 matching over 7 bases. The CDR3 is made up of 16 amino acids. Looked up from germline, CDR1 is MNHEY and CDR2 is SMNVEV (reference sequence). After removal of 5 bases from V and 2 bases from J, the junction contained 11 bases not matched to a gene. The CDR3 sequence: CASSTNTGVGQETQYF. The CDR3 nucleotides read TGTGCCAGCAGTACCAACACAGGGGTAGGTCAAGAGACCCAGTACTTC.

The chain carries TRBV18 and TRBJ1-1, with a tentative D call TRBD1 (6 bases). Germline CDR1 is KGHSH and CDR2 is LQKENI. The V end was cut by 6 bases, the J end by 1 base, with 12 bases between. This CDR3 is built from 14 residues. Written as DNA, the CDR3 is TGTGCCAGCTCGCCGGTACAGGGGAACACTGAAGCTTTCTTT. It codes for CASSPVQGNTEAFF.

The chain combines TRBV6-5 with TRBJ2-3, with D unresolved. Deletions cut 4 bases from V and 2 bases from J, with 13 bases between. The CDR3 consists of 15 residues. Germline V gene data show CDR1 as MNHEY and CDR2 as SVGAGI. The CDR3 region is CASSLIQVPTDTQYF. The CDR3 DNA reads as TGTGCCAGCAGTTTAATTCAGGTCCCCACAGATACGCAGTATTTT.

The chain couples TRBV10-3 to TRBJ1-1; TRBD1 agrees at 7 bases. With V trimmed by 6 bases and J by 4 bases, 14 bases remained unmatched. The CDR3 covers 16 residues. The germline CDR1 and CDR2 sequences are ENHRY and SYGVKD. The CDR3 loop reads CAISDPREGAGTEAFF. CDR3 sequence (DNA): TGTGCCATCAGCGACCCGCGGGAGGGGGCTGGCACTGAAGCTTTCTTT.

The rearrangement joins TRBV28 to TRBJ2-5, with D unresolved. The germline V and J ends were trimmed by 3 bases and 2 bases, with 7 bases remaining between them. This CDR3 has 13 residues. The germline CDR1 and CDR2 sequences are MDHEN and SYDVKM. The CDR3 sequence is CASSFYSQETQYF. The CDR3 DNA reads TGTGCCAGCAGTTTTTACTCTCAAGAGACCCAGTACTTC.

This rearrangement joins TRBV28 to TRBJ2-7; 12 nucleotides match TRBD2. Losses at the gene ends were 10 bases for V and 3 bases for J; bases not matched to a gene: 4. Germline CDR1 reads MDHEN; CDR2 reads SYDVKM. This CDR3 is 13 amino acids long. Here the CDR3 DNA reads TGTGCCACCCAGACTAGCGGGAGCTACGAGCAGTACTTC. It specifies CATQTSGSYEQYF.

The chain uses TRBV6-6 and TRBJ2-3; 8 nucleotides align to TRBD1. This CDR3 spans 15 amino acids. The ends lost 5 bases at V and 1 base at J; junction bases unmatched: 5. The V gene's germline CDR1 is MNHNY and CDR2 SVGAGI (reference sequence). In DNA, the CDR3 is TGTGCCAGCAGTCAAGCAGGGGGCGGCACAGATACGCAGTATTTT. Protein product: CASSQAGGGTDTQYF.

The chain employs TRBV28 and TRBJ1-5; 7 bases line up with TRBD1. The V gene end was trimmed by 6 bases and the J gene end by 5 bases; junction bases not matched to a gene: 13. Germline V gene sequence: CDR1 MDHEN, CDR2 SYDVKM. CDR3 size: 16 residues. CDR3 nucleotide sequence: TGTGCCAGCAGCCCAGAAGGGGACAGATTGGATCAGCCCCAGCATTTT. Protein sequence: CASSPEGDRLDQPQHF.

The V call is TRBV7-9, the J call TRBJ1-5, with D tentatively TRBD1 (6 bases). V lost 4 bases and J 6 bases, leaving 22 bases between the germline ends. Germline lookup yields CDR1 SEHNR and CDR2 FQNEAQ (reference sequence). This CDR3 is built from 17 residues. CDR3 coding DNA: TGTGCCAGCAGCTCGACCTGGACCGAAGAACAGGGTCAGCCCCAGCATTTT. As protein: CASSSTWTEEQGQPQHF.

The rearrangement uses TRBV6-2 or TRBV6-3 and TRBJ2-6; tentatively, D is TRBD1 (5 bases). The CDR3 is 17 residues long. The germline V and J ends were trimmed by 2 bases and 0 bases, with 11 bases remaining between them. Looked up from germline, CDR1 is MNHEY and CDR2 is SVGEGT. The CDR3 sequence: CASSYSNRNSGANVLTF. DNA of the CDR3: TGTGCCAGCAGTTACAGCAACAGGAACTCTGGGGCCAACGTCCTGACTTTC.

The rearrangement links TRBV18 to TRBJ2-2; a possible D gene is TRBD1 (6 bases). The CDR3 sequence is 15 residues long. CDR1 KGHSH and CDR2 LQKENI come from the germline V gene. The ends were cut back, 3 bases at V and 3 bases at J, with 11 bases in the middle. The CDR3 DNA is TGTGCCAGCTCACCTCAGGGGTTTGACACCGGGGAGCTGTTTTTT. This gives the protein CASSPQGFDTGELFF.

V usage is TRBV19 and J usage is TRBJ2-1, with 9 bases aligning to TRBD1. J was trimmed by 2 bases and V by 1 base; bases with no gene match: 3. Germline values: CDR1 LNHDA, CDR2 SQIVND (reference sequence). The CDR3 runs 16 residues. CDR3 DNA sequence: TGTGCCAGTAGTATAGGGACAGGGGTAGCCTACAATGAGCAGTTCTTC. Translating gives CASSIGTGVAYNEQFF.

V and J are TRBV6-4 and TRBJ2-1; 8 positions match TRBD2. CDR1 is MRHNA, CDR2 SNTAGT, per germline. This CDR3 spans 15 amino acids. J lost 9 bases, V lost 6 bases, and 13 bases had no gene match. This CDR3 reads CASSPNPGTSGEQFF. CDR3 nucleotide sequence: TGTGCCAGCAGCCCGAACCCGGGGACTAGTGGTGAGCAGTTCTTC.

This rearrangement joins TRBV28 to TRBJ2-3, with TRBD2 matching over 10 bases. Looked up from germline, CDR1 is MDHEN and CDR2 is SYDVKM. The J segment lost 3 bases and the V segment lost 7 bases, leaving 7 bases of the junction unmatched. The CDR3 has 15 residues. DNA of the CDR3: TGTGCCAGCACCTCGCCTAGCGGGAGTACAGATACGCAGTATTTT. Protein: CASTSPSGSTDTQYF.

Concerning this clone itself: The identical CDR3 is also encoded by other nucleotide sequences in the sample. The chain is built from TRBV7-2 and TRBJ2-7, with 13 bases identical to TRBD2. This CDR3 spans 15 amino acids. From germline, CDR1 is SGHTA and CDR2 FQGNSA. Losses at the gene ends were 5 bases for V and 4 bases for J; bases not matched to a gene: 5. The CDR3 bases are TGTGCCAGCAGCACACGGACTAGCGGGAGTTACGAGCAGTACTTC. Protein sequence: CASSTRTSGSYEQYF.

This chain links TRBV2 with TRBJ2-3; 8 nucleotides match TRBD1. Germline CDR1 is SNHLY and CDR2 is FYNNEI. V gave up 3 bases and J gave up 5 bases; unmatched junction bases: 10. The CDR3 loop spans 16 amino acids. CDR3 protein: CASSERQGFSVDTQYF. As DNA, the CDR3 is TGTGCCAGCAGTGAGAGACAGGGGTTCTCCGTAGATACGCAGTATTTT.

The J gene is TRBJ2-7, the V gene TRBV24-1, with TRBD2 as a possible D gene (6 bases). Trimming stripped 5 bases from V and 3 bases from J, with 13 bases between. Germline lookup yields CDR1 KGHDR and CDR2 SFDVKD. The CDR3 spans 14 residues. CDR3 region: CATSVGGMIYEQYV. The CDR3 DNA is TGTGCCACCAGTGTTGGCGGGATGATCTACGAGCAGTACGTC.

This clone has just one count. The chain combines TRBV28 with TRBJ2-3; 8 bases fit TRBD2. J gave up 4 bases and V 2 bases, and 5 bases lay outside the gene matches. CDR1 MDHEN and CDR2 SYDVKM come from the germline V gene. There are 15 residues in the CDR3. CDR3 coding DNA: TGTGCCAGCAGTTTAGCGGGAGCGGGGGCAGATACGCAGTATTTT. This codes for CASSLAGAGADTQYF.